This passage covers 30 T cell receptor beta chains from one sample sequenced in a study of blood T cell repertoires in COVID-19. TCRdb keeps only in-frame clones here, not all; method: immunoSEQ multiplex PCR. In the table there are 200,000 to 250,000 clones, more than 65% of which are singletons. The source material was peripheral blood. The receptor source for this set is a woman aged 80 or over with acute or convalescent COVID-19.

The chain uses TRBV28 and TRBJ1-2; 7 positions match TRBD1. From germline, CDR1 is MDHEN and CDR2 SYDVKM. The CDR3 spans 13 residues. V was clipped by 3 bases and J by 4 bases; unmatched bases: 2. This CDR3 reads CASSFRGAYGYTF. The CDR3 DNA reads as TGTGCCAGCAGTTTCAGGGGGGCCTATGGCTACACCTTC.

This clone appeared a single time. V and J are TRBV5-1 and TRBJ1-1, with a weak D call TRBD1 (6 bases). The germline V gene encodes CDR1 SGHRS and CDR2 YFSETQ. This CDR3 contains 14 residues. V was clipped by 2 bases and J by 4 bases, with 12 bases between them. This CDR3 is CASSFFGQSTEAFF. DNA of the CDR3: TGCGCCAGCAGCTTCTTCGGACAGTCCACTGAAGCTTTCTTT.

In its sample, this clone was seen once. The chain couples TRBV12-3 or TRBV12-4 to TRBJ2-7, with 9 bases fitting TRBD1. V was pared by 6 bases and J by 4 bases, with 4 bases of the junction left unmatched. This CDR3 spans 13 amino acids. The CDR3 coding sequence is TGTGCCAGCAGCCGGGACAGGGTTTACGAGCAGTACTTC. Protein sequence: CASSRDRVYEQYF.

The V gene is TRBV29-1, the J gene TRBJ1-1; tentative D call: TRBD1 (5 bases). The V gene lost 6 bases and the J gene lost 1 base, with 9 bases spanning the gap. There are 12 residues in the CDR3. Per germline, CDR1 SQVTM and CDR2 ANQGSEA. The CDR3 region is CSVQQENTEAFF. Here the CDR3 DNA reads TGCAGCGTCCAACAGGAGAACACTGAAGCTTTCTTT. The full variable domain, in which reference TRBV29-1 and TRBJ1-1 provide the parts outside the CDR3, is SAVISQKPSRDICQRGTSLTIQCQVDSQVTMMFWYRQQPGQSLTLIATANQGSEATYESGFVIDKFPISRPNLTFSTLTVSNMSPEDSSIYLCSVQQENTEAFFGQGTRLTVV.

The CDR3 here is CASSSLGLAGSSYEQYF. The CDR3 coding sequence is TGTGCCAGCAGCTCTTTGGGACTAGCGGGTTCGTCCTACGAGCAGTACTTC. The chain recombines TRBV11-3 with TRBJ2-7, with TRBD2 identical over 12 bases. The CDR3 has 17 amino acids. The germline CDR1 and CDR2 sequences are SGHNT and YENEEA. Unmatched junction bases numbered 8, after V lost 4 bases and J lost 1 base.

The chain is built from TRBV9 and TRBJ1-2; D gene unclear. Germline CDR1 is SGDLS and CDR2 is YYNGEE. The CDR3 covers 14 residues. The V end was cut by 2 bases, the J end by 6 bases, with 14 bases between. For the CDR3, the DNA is TGTGCCAGCAGCGTGGAGGCTTGGTCGGATGGCTACACCTTC. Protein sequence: CASSVEAWSDGYTF.

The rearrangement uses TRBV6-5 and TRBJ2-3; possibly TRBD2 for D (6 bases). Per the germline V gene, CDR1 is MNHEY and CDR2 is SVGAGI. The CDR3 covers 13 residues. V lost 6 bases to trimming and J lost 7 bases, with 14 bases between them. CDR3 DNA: TGTGCCAGCAGGGAGTCTAGCGATTATACGCAGTATTTT. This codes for CASRESSDYTQYF.

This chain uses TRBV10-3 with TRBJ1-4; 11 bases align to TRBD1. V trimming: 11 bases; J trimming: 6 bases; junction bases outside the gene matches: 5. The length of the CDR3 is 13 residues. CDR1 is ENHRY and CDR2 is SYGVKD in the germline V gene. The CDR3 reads CAVRGQGDEKLFF. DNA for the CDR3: TGTGCCGTAAGGGGACAGGGGGATGAAAAACTGTTTTTT.

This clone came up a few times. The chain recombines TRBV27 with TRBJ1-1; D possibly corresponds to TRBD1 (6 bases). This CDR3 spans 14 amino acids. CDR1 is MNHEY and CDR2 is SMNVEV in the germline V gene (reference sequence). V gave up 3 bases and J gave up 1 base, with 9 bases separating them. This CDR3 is CASSFLGGNTEAFF. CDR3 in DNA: TGTGCCAGCAGTTTTTTAGGGGGGAACACTGAAGCTTTCTTT.

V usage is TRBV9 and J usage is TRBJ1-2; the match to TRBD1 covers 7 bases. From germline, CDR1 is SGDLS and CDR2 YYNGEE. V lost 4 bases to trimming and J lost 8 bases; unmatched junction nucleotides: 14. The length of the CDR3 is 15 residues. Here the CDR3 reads CASSPDLDRVQGYTF. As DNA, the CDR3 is TGTGCCAGCAGCCCAGACCTTGACAGGGTACAAGGCTACACCTTC.

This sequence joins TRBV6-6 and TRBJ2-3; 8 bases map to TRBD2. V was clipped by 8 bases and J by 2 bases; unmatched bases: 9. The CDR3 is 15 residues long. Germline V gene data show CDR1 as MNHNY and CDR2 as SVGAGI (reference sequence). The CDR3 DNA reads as TGTGCCAGCGTACTAGCGGAGCCATCCACAGATACGCAGTATTTT. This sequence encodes CASVLAEPSTDTQYF.

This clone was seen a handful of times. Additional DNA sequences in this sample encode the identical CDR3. DNA of the CDR3: TGCAGTGCCTCAGGGAACACTGAAGCTTTCTTT. Encoded protein: CSASGNTEAFF. This chain connects TRBV20-1 to TRBJ1-1; D not certain. V was cut by 6 bases and J by 1 base, with 6 bases left in between. CDR1 and CDR2 from the germline V gene are DFQATT and SNEGSKA (reference sequence). The CDR3 runs to 11 residues.

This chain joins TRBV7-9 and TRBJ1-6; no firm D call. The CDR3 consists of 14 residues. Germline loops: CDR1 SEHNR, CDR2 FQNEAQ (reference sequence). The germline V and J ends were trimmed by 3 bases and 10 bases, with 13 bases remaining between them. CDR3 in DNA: TGTGCCAGCAGCTTTTTGCCGGAGGGATCACCCCTCCACTTT. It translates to CASSFLPEGSPLHF.

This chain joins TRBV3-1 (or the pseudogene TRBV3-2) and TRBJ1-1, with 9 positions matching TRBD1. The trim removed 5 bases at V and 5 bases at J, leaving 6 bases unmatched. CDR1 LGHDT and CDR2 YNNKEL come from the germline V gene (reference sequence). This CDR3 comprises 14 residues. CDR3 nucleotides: TGTGCCAGCAGCTTAGGACAGGGGAAAACTGAAGCTTTCTTT. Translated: CASSLGQGKTEAFF.

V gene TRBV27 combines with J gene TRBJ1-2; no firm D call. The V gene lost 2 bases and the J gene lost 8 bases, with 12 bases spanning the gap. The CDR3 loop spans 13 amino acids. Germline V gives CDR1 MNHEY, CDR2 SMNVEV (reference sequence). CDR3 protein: CASSLTRANGYTF. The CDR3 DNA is TGTGCCAGCAGTTTAACACGAGCGAACGGCTACACCTTC.

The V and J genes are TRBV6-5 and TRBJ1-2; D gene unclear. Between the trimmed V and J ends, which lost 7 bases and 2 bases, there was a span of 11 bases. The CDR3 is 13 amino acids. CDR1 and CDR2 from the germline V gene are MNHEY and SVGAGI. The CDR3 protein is CASTPGVNYGYTF. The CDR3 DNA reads TGTGCCAGCACCCCCGGGGTCAACTATGGCTACACCTTC.

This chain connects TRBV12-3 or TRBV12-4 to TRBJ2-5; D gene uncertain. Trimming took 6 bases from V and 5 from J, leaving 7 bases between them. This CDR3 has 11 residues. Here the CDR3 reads CASRSSETQYF. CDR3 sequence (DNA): TGTGCCAGCAGATCTTCGGAGACCCAGTACTTC.

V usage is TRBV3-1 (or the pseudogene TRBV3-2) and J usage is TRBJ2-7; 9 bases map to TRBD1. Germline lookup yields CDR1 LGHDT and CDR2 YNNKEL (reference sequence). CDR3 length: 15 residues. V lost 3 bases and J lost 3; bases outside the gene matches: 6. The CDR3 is CASSQPGQGLYEQYF. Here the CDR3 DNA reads TGTGCCAGCAGCCAGCCGGGACAGGGCCTCTACGAGCAGTACTTC.

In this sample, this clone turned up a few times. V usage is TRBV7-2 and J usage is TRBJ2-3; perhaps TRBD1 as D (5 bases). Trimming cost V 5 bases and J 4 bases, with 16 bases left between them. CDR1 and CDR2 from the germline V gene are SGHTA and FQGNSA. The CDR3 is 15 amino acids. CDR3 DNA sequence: TGTGCCAGCAGCCCACAGCAGGGAAGGGCAGATACGCAGTATTTT. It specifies CASSPQQGRADTQYF.

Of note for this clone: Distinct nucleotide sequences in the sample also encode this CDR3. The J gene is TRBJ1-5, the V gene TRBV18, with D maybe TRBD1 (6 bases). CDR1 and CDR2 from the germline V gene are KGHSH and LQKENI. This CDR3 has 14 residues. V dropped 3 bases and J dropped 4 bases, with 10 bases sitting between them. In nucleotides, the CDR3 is TGTGCCAGCTCACCCGGACAGTCAAATCAGCCCCAGCATTTT. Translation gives CASSPGQSNQPQHF.

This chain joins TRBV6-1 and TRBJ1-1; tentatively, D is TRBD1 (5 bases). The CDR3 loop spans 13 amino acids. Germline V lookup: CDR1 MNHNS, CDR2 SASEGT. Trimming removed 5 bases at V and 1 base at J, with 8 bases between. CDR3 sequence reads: CASSSDRNTEAFF. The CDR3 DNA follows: TGTGCCAGCAGTTCCGACAGGAACACTGAAGCTTTCTTT.

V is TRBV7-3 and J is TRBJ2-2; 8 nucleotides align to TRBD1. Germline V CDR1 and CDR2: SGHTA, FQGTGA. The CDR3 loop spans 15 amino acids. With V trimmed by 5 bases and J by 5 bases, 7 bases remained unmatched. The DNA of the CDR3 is TGTGCCAGCAGCCCAGGACAGGGATTTACCGGGGAGCTGTTTTTT. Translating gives CASSPGQGFTGELFF.

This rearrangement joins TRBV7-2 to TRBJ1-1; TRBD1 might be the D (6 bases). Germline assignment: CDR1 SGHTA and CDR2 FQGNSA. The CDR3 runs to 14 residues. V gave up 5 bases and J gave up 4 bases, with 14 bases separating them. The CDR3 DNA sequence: TGTGCCAGCAGCACCTACAGGGACGGCACTGAAGCTTTCTTT. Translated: CASSTYRDGTEAFF.

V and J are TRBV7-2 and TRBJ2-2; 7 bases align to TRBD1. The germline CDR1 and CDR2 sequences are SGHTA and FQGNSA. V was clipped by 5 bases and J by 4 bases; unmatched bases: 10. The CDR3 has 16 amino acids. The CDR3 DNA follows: TGTGCCAGCAGCGCAGCAGGGGGATTAGTCACCGGGGAGCTGTTTTTT. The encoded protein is CASSAAGGLVTGELFF.

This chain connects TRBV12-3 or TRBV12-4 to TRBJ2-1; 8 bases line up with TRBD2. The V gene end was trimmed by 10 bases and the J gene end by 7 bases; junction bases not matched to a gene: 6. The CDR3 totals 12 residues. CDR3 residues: CATTSSGNEQFF. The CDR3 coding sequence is TGTGCCACCACCTCTAGCGGGAATGAGCAGTTCTTC.

CDR3 in amino acids: CAISESGTGKETQYF. In nucleotides, the CDR3 is TGTGCCATCAGTGAGTCGGGGACAGGGAAGGAGACCCAGTACTTC. The chain employs TRBV10-3 and TRBJ2-5; 9 bases map to TRBD1. V lost 0 bases and J lost 5; bases outside the gene matches: 4. Looked up from germline, CDR1 is ENHRY and CDR2 is SYGVKD. The CDR3 is 15 amino acids.

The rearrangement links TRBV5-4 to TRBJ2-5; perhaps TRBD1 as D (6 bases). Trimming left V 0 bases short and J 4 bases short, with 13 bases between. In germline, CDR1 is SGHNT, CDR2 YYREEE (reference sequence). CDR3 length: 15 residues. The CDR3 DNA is TGTGCCAGCAGCTTGGCCCCGACAGGTTCAGAGACCCAGTACTTC. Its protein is CASSLAPTGSETQYF.

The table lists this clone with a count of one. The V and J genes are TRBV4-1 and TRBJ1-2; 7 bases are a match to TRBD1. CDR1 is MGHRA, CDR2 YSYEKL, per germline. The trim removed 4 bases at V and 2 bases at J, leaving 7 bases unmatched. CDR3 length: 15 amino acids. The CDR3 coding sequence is TGCGCCAGCAGCCGAGACAGGGCCCCCAACTATGGCTACACCTTC. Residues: CASSRDRAPNYGYTF.

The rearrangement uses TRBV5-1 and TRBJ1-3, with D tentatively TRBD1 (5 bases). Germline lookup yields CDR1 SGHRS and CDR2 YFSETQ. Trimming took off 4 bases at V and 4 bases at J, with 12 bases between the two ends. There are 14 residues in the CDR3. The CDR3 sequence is CASSPLQDGNTIYF. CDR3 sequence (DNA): TGCGCCAGCAGCCCCCTACAGGACGGAAACACCATATATTTT.

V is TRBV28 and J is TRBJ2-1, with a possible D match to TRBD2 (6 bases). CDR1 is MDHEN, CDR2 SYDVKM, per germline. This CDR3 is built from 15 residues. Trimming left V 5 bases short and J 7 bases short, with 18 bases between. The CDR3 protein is CASSTPGLRRNEQFF. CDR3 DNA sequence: TGTGCCAGCAGTACACCGGGACTCAGGCGGAATGAGCAGTTCTTC.